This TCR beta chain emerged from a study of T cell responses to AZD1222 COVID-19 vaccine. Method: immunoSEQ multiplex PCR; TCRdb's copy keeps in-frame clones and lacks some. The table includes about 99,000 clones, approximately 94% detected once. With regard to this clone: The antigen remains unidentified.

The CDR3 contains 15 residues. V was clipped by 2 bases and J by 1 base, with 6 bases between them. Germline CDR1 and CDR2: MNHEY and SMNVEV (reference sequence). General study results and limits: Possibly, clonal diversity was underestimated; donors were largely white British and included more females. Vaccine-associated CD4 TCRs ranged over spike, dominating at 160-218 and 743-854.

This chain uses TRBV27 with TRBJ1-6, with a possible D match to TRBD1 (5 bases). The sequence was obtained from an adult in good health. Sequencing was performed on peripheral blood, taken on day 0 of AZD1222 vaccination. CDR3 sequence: CASSLTGSYNSPLHF. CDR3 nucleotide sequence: TGTGCCAGCAGTTTAACAGGTTCCTATAATTCACCCCTCCACTTT.